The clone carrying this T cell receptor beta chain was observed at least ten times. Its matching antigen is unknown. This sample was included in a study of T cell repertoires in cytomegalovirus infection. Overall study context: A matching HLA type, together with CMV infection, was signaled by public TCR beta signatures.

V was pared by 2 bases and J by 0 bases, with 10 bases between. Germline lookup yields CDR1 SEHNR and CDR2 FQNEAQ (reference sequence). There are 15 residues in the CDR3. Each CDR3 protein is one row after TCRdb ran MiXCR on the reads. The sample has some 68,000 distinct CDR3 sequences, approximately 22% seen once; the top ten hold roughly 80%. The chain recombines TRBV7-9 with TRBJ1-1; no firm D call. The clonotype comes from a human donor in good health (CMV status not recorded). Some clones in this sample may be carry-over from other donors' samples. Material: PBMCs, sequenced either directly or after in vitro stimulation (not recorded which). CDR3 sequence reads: CASSLLVQVNTEAFF. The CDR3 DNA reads TGTGCCAGCAGCTTATTGGTACAAGTGAACACTGAAGCTTTCTTT.